This T cell receptor (beta chain) was sequenced in a study of T cell changes during pregnancy in multiple sclerosis. With 1 base clipped from V and 1 base from J, the junction kept 6 bases outside the gene matches. The CDR3 covers 16 residues. Germline V gene sequence: CDR1 SGHTA, CDR2 FQGNSA. Sequenced by immunoSEQ multiplex PCR; TCRdb stores in-frame clones only, minus some. The sample records 70,000 to 80,000 clones, approximately 94% being singletons. The source of this sequence is a female donor with multiple sclerosis, enrolled in a pregnancy study. The J gene is TRBJ2-5, the V gene TRBV7-2; 7 positions agree with TRBD2. Material: peripheral blood, obtained in the third trimester of pregnancy. For the CDR3, the DNA is TGTGCCAGCAGCTTAGGGCGGGGGATACTCCAAGAGACCCAGTACTTC. Translation: CASSLGRGILQETQYF.